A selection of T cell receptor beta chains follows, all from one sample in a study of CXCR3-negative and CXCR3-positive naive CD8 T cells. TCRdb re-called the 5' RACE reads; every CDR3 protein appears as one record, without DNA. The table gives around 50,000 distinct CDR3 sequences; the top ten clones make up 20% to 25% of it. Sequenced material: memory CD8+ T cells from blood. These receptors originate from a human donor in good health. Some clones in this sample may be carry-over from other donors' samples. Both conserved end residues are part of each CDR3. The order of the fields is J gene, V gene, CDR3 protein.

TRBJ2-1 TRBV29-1 CSVEGSDTSGGGSEQFF
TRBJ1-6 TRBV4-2 CASSQDGRPLNNSPLHF
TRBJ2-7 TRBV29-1 CSVGQSTYEQYF
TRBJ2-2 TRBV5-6 CASSSGVSGELFF
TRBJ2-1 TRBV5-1 CASSLVGMGASSYNEQFF
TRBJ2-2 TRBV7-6 CASSSLAGANTGELFF
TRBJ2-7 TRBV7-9 CASSTYGGPSYEQYF
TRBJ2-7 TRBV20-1 CSARDWDTVAYEQYF
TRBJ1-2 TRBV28 CASSFNGSGRPGF
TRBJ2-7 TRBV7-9 CASSLPSKSSYEQYF
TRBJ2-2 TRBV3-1 CASSHPNTGELFF
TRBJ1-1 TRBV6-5 CASRDRDSSNTEAFF
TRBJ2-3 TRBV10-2 CASSEWDEKFTDTQYF
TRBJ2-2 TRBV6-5 CASKGGLNTGELFF
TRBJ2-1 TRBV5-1 CASSLEDNEQFF
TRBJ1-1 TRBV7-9 CASSTPGRVNTEAFF
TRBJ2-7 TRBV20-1 CSATRDRVSYEQYF
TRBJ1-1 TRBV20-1 CSARGEQGDTEAFF
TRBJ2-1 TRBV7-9 CASSLEGRGASYNEQFF
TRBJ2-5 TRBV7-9 CASSLGQVWETQYF
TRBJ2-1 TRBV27 CASSSGSAYNEQFF
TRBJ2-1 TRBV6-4 CASSEIAGTYNEQFF